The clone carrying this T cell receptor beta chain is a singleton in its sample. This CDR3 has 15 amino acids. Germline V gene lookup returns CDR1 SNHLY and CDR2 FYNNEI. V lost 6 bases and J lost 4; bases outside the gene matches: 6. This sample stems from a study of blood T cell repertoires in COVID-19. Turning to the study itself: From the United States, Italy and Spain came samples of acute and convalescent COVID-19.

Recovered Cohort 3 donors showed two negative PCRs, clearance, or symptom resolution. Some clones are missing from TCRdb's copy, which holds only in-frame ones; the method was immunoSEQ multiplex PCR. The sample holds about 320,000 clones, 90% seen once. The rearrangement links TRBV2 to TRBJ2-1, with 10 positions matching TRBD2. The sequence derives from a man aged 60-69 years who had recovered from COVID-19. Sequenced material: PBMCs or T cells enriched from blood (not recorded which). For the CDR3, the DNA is TGTGCCAGCAGCGGCGGACTAGCGGAATACAATGAGCAGTTCTTC. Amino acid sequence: CASSGGLAEYNEQFF. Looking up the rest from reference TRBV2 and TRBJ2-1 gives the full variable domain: EPEVTQTPSHQVTQMGQEVILRCVPISNHLYFYWYRQILGQKVEFLVSFYNNEISEKSEIFDDQFSVERPDGSNFTLKIRSTKLEDSAMYFCASSGGLAEYNEQFFGPGTRLTVL.